This record looks at one TCR beta chain sequence and its context. This clone occurred a few times. It has no known antigen specificity. Base qualities are not recorded, but no much larger clone differs from it by a single base. This sample was included in a study of Ad26.COV2.S vaccination and SARS-CoV-2 variants (dated by TCRdb to the early 2020s). About the investigation overall: Donors in the vaccine arm were drawn from COV1001, a multicentre, randomized, double-blind, placebo-controlled phase I-IIa trial testing Ad26.COV2.S in healthy adults. Dosing of Ad26.COV2.S was intramuscular, at either 5x10^10 or 1x10^11 viral particles, delivered as one shot or as two shots spaced 56 days apart. Investigators remained blinded to trial group allocation during experiments and outcome assessment. The TCR-sequenced set comprised about 32 samples: around 20 Ad26.COV2.S vaccine recipients, 5 placebo recipients and 8 SARS-CoV-2 convalescent individuals. The specificity and breadth of SARS-CoV-2-reactive T cell receptors after Ad26.COV2.S vaccination were assessed by TCRbeta repertoire sequencing. Trial participants were randomized into five groups of five, in which low-dose or high-dose Ad26.COV2.S was given once or twice, or placebo was given on both occasions. Overall results and qualifications from the work: The authors noted that total T cell responses may have been underestimated by the TCR breadth and depth analyses. Substantial breadth of spike-specific CD8+ and CD4+ T cell responses was reported after vaccination. Vaccine and placebo recipients had similar non-spike TCR breadth, a finding consistent with the vaccine containing only spike. The study was not powered to compare responses between vaccine doses or regimens. Ad26.COV2.S recipients had higher spike-specific TCR breadth than placebo recipients (P = 0.0014).

The sample's treatment or condition label, decoded: roughly 18 received Ad26.COV2.S at low or high dose, single or two shots; about 5 received placebo; per-sample allocation not given. For vaccine and placebo recipients, the sequenced repertoires came from samples collected on day 63 after the first injection. Cohort 1b enrolled about two dozen adults aged 18-55 years at a single site in Boston, USA, between 29 July and 7 August 2020. Ad26.COV2.S consisted of a replication-incompetent adenovirus type 26 vector by which a prefusion-stabilized SARS-CoV-2 spike protein from the original Wuhan strain was expressed. The immunoSEQ Assay was used to sequence TCRbeta CDR3 regions. After extraction, genomic DNA underwent amplification by bias-controlled multiplex PCR, followed by high-throughput sequencing. Under the source paper's analysis protocol: Collapsing and filtering of sequences were performed to quantify the absolute abundance of each unique TCRbeta CDR3 region. T cell fraction was estimated by normalizing TCRbeta template counts to usable DNA, which was measured by amplifying reference genes present in all nucleated cells. Repertoire TCRs were annotated as SARS-CoV-2-specific by exact matching of V gene, CDR3 amino acid sequence and J gene to a known reactive TCR set. The reference SARS-CoV-2 TCR set was derived from MIRA and filtered for enrichment in COVID-19-positive ImmuneCODE repertoires, a step that removed public or cross-reactive TCRs. Using the MIRA antigens, annotated TCRs were further analysed by specific ORF or by position within an ORF. Breadth was defined as the number of annotated unique rearrangements divided by the total number of unique productive rearrangements, and depth was defined as the summed frequency of the annotated unique rearrangements. Group comparisons of TCR breadth used two-sided Wilcoxon rank-sum tests. In TCRdb, the immuneACCESS table is reduced to in-frame sequences with V and J assigned. These tables do not hold every clone; where another copy was compared, an unresolved V gene accounts for under half, and the others remain unexplained. That table is the source of V, J and clone size, and D and trimming were worked out from the DNA. Present in this sample are around 340,000 clones, roughly 90% of which were seen just once. In total, the top ten clones hold around 11% of the sample.

The CDR3 measures 15 amino acids from cysteine to phenylalanine. The CDR3 DNA has 45 bases and is translated from base 1. V is pared back by 0 bases and J by 5 bases, with 13 bases lying between the germline termini. CDR1 and CDR2, per the germline V gene, are KGHSH and LQKENI. The sequences come from peripheral blood, collected in a trial of Ad26.COV2.S vaccine versus placebo. The chain joins TRBV18 to TRBJ1-2; the D gene assignment is ambiguous. The receptor comes from a person aged 18-65 years who received the Ad26.COV2.S COVID-19 vaccine or a placebo. The CDR3 here reads CASSPPTREGYGYTF. The DNA is TGTGCCAGCTCACCACCGACAAGGGAAGGATATGGCTACACCTTC.